This T cell receptor beta chain was documented in a study of blood T cell repertoires in COVID-19. For the study at large: Specimens from acute and convalescent COVID-19 originated in the United States, Italy and Spain. From T cells, B-cell-depleted T cells, or PBMCs came the material, which was cDNA or gDNA.

Germline-derived CDR1 and CDR2 are SGHVS and FQNEAQ. The CDR3 totals 15 residues. V lost 5 bases, J lost 4 bases, and 14 bases lay in between. Authors' methods: Reference gene primers were amplified, and this amplification served to estimate nucleated cell counts. Clones were sequenced by immunoSEQ multiplex PCR, and TCRdb holds only the in-frame ones, with some missing. Clone size and the V and J calls come from that table; the DNA yielded D and trimming. This sample carries hundreds of thousands of clones, approximately 84% of them seen once, and the ten largest clones take 1.5% to 2%. This chain joins TRBV7-8 and TRBJ1-4; D is unclear. The TCR comes from a woman older than 75 with acute or convalescent COVID-19. The material sequenced was peripheral blood. The CDR3 loop reads CASSPGWAGNEKLFF. CDR3 DNA: TGTGCCAGCAGCCCCGGGTGGGCGGGTAATGAAAAACTGTTTTTT. Looking up the rest from reference TRBV7-8 and TRBJ1-4 gives the full variable domain: GAGVSQSPRYKVAKRGQDVALRCDPISGHVSLFWYQQALGQGPEFLTYFQNEAQLDKSGLPSDRFFAERPEGSVSTLKIQRTQQEDSAVYLCASSPGWAGNEKLFFGSGTQLSVL.